The clone carrying this T cell receptor (beta chain) was seen ten or more times. With a much larger clone just one base away, this may be a read error. TCRdb called clones again from the PCR reads with MiXCR. This sample has 50,000 or so clones, with over 15% found just once. Thyroid surgery was performed in patients who had received no treatment beforehand. Trimming stripped 7 bases from V and 12 bases from J, with 18 bases between. Germline lookup yields CDR1 MGHRA and CDR2 YSYEKL. This CDR3 is 12 amino acids long. These data come from a study of metastatic and nonmetastatic thyroid tumors. Material for sequencing was blood. The clonotype originates from a female donor with papillary thyroid cancer or a benign thyroid nodule (not recorded which). Some clones in this sample may be carry-over from other donors' samples. The rearrangement joins TRBV4-1 to TRBJ1-2; the D gene is possibly TRBD1 (6 bases). CDR3 sequence: CASIRPGHNHTF. CDR3 sequence (DNA): TGCGCCAGCATCCGACCGGGACATAATCACACCTTC.